Sequencing of this T cell receptor beta chain was carried out in a study of T cells after yellow fever vaccination. TCRdb reprocessed the 5' RACE reads with MiXCR, giving one entry per CDR3 protein. The sample includes about 400,000 distinct CDR3 sequences, about 9.9% of them seen just once. The CDR3 has 14 residues. Trimming left V 3 bases short and J 0 bases short, with 9 bases between. CDR1 is LGHDT and CDR2 is YNNKEL in the germline V gene (reference sequence). At least ten counts were recorded for this clonotype. Sequenced here: PBMCs, sampled on the day of the first yellow fever vaccination. The rearrangement joins TRBV3-1 to TRBJ2-7, with D hard to call. This receptor was identified in a man aged 18 to 29 who received the YFV17D yellow fever vaccine. Written as DNA, the CDR3 is TGTGCCAGCAGCCAGTACACAGCCTCCTACGAGCAGTACTTC. Amino acid sequence: CASSQYTASYEQYF.